Ten or more counts support the clone carrying this T cell receptor (beta chain). Antigen: not known. This entry belongs to a study of neurological immune-mediated disorders. Study conclusions and caveats: CDR3 amino acid sequences of expanded clones were not shared across subjects, a result suggesting private repertoires in all groups. Whereas HTLV-1-associated myelopathy showed the most TCR clonal expansion, multiple sclerosis showed the least, with levels below those of healthy controls.

A 10-nucleotide random UMI tagged transcripts in template-switch 5'RACE cDNA synthesis. TCRdb reanalysed the 5' RACE reads using MiXCR and keeps one entry per CDR3 protein. The sample has 90,000 to 150,000 distinct CDR3 sequences, roughly 3.2% seen once. V gave up 2 bases and J gave up 5 bases; unmatched junction bases: 2. Germline values: CDR1 SGHAT, CDR2 FQNNGV. This CDR3 spans 13 amino acids. This receptor was obtained from a woman in her thirties with multiple sclerosis. V gene TRBV11-2 combines with J gene TRBJ2-5, with 7 bases that match TRBD2. Sequencing was carried out using PBMCs. Here the CDR3 DNA reads TGTGCCAGCAGCTTAACTAGCGCCGAGACCCAGTACTTC. This codes for CASSLTSAETQYF. The complete variable domain, with remaining parts taken from reference TRBV11-2 and TRBJ2-5, reads EAGVAQSPRYKIIEKRQSVAFWCNPISGHATLYWYQQILGQGPKLLIQFQNNGVVDDSQLPKDRFSAERLKGVDSTLKIQPAKLEDSAVYLCASSLTSAETQYFGPGTRLLVL.